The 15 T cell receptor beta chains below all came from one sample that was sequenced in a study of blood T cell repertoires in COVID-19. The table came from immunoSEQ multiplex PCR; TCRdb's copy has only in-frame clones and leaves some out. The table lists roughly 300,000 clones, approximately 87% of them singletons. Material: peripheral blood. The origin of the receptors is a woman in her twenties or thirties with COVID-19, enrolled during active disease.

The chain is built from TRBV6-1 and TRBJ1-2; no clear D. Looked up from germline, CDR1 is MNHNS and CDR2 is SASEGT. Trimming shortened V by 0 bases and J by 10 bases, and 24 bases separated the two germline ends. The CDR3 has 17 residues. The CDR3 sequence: CASSEAPWTVAGGVYTF. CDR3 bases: TGTGCCAGCAGTGAAGCGCCCTGGACTGTGGCGGGCGGGGTCTACACCTTC.

The CDR3 region has the DNA TGTGCCAGCAGGGGACAGACGCAGTACGAGCAGTACTTC. Its protein is CASRGQTQYEQYF. This chain links TRBV2 with TRBJ2-7; 7 nucleotides match TRBD1. Germline loops: CDR1 SNHLY, CDR2 FYNNEI. V shed 6 bases and J 4 bases; nucleotides not matched to a gene: 6. The CDR3 length is 13 residues.

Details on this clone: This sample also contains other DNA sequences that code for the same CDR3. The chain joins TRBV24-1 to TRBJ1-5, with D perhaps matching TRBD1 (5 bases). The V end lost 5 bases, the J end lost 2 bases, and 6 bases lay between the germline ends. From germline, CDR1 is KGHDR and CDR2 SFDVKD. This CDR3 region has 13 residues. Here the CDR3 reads CATSAGRNQPQHF. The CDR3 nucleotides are TGTGCCACCAGTGCAGGGCGCAATCAGCCCCAGCATTTT.

The CDR3, as DNA: TGTGTCAGGGGCCCACTCCGGGACAGGGACCACGAGCAGTACTTC. This translates into CVRGPLRDRDHEQYF. V and J are TRBV7-5 and TRBJ2-7; the table's D call, TRBD1, was not checked against the DNA. TRBV7-5 is an annotated pseudogene. The CDR3 has 15 amino acids.

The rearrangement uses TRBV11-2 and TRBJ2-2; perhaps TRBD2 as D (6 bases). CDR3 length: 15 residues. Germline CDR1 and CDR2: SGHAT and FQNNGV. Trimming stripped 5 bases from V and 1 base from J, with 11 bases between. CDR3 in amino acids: CASSRRGLNTGELFF. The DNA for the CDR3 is TGTGCCAGCAGCCGTCGGGGGTTGAACACCGGGGAGCTGTTTTTT.

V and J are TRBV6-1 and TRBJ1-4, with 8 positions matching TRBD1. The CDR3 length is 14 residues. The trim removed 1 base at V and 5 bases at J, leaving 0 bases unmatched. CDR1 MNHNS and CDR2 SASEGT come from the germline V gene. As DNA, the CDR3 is TGTGCCAGCAGTGAAGGACAGGGGAATGAAAAACTGTTTTTT. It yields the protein CASSEGQGNEKLFF.

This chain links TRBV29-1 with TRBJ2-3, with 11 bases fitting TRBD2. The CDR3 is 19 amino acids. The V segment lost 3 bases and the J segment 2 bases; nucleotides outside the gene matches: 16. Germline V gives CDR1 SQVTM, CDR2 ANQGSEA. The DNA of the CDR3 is TGCAGCGTTGACTCCTCACTAGCGGGGGCCTCCCTCGACACAGATACGCAGTATTTT. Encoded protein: CSVDSSLAGASLDTDTQYF.

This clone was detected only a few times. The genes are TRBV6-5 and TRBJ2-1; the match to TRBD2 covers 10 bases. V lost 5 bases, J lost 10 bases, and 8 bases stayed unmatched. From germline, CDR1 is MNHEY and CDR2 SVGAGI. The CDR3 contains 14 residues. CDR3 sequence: CASSPQRGGGEQFF. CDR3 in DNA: TGTGCCAGCAGTCCTCAGCGGGGGGGCGGGGAGCAGTTCTTC.

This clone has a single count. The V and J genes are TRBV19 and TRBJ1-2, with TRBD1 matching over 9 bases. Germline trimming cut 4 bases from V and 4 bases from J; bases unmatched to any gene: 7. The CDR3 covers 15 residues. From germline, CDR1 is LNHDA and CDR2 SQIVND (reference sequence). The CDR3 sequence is CASSNPGTGLYGYTF. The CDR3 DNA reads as TGTGCCAGTAGTAATCCTGGGACAGGGCTCTATGGCTACACCTTC.

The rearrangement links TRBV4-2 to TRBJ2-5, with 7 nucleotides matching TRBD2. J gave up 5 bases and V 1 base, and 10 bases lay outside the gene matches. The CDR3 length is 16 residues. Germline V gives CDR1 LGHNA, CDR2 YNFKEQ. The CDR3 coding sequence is TGTGCCAGCAGCCAAGGCGGGAGCGGGTTCGAGGAGACCCAGTACTTC. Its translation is CASSQGGSGFEETQYF.

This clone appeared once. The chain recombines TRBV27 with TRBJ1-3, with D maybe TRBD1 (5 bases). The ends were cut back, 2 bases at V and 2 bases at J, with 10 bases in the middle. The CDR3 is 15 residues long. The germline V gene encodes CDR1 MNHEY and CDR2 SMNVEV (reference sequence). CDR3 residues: CASSLTGVTGNTIYF. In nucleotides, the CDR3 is TGTGCCAGCAGTTTAACGGGGGTAACTGGAAACACCATATATTTT.

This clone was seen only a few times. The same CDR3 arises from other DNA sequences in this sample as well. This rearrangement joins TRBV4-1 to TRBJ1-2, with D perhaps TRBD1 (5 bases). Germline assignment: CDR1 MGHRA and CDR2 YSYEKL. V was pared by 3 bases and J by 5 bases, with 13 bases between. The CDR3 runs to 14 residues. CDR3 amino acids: CASSHAGQAYGYTF. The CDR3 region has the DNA TGCGCCAGCAGCCACGCCGGACAAGCATATGGCTACACCTTC.

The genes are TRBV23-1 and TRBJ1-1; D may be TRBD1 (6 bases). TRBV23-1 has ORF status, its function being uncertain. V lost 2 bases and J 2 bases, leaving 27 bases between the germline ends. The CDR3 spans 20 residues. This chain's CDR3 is CASSQLSVQFQRGNNTEAFF. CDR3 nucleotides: TGCGCCAGCAGTCAACTCTCTGTCCAATTCCAAAGGGGGAACAACACTGAAGCTTTCTTT.

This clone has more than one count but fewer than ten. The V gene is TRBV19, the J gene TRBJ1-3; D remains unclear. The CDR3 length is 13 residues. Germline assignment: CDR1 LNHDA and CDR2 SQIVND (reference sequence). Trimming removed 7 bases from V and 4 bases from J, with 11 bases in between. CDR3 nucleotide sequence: TGTGCCAGTAAACCTAGCGGGGGAAACACCATATATTTT. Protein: CASKPSGGNTIYF. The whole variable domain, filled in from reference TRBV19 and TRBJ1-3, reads DGGITQSPKYLFRKEGQNVTLSCEQNLNHDAMYWYRQDPGQGLRLIYYSQIVNDFQKGDIAEGYSVSREKKESFPLTVTSAQKNPTAFYLCASKPSGGNTIYFGEGSWLTVV.

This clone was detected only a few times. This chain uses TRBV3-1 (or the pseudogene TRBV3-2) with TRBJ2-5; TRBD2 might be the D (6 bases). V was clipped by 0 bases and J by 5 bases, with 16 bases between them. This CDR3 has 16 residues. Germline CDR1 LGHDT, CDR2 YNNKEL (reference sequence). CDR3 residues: CASSQDLGTGGETQYF. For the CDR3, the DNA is TGTGCCAGCAGCCAAGATCTTGGGACTGGCGGGGAGACCCAGTACTTC.